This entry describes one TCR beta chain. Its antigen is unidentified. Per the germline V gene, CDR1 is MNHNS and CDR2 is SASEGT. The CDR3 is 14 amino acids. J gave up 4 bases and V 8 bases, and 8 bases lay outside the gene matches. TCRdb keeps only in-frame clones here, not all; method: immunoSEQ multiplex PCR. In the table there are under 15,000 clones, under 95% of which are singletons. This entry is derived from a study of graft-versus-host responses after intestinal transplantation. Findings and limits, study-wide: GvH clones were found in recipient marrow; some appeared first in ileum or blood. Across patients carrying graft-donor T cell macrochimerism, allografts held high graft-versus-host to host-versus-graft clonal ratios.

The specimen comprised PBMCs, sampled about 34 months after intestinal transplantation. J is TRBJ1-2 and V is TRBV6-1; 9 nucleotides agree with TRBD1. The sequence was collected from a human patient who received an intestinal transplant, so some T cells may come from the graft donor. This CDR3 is CASEGQGAFYGYTF. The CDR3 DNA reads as TGTGCCAGCGAGGGACAGGGAGCCTTCTATGGCTACACCTTC.